This T cell receptor beta chain is drawn from a study of Ad26.COV2.S vaccination and SARS-CoV-2 variants. Whole-study context: A COV1001 Ad26.COV2.S trial-arm participant provided the sample. The authors gave Ad26.COV2.S intramuscularly, either once or twice 56 days apart.

Study outcomes and limitations: Substantial breadth was reportedly displayed by spike-specific CD8+ and CD4+ T cell responses after vaccination. People who got the vaccine had more spike-specific TCR breadth than people who got placebo.

A note on this clone: The antigen is undetermined.

Treatment indicated: roughly 20 received Ad26.COV2.S at low or high dose, single or two shots; 5 received placebo; per-sample allocation not given. It was on day 63 after the first vaccine or placebo injection that samples were taken. Generated by immunoSEQ multiplex PCR, the TCRdb table keeps only in-frame clones and is missing some. The repertoire has about 680,000 clones, roughly 90% of them found once; the top ten carry over 1.3%. CDR1 and CDR2 (germline): MNHEY, SVGAGI. Trimming cost V 0 bases and J 7 bases, with 11 bases left between them. CDR3 length: 14 amino acids. The sequence was collected from a person aged 18-60 years who received the Ad26.COV2.S COVID-19 vaccine or a placebo. The source was peripheral blood, collected in a trial of Ad26.COV2.S vaccine versus placebo. This chain uses TRBV6-5 with TRBJ2-3; D remains unclear. The CDR3 loop reads CASSYSTQGHTQYF. In DNA, the CDR3 is TGTGCCAGCAGTTACTCGACTCAAGGCCATACGCAGTATTTT.